This entry lists 30 T cell receptor beta chains sequenced from one sample in a study of T cell repertoires in cytomegalovirus infection (dated by TCRdb to between 2019 and 2020). Their target antigens are unknown. TCRdb lists the instrument as Illumina HiSeq 1500. In-frame beta chains were kept once TCRdb had trimmed the public reads at Q25 with fastp and called clones with MiXCR. CDR3 protein sequences are deduplicated, and each keeps its most common genes and DNA. Within this sample are 900,000 to 950,000 distinct CDR3 sequences, with around a third of them counted one time only. The ten largest make up roughly an eighth of the sample. Explained via the paper, the treatment or condition label denotes: in vitro stimulation with specific CMV peptide epitopes to enrich CMV-specific T cells. This specimen consisted of cultured CD8+ T cells from PBMCs, obtained from culture after CMV antigen stimulation. The receptors were sampled from a human donor in good health (CMV status not recorded). Some clones in this sample may be carry-over from other donors' samples.

The chain employs TRBV6-8 and TRBJ2-7, with D unclear. Per germline, CDR1 MNHGY and CDR2 SAAAGT. This CDR3 region has 13 residues. V was pared by 5 bases and J by 4 bases, with 12 bases between. The CDR3 protein is CASSPRSMYEQYV. In nucleotides, the CDR3 is TGTGCCAGCAGTCCCCGGAGCATGTACGAGCAGTACGTC.

The J gene is TRBJ1-2, the V gene TRBV6-1; D remains unclear. Trimming shortened V by 2 bases and J by 6 bases, and 13 bases separated the two germline ends. The CDR3 length is 14 residues. Looked up from germline, CDR1 is MNHNS and CDR2 is SASEGT. The chain's CDR3 is CASSEKGSVNGYTF. CDR3 DNA sequence: TGTGCCAGCAGTGAAAAGGGATCAGTAAATGGCTACACCTTC.

The V and J genes are TRBV9 and TRBJ2-7, with 8 bases matching TRBD2. This CDR3 comprises 14 residues. Germline V CDR1 and CDR2: SGDLS, YYNGEE. The V gene end was trimmed by 3 bases and the J gene end by 0 bases; junction bases not matched to a gene: 2. In nucleotides, the CDR3 is TGTGCCAGCAGCGGACTAGCGAACTCCTACGAGCAGTACTTC. It yields the protein CASSGLANSYEQYF.

This clonotype showed up many times. The chain has TRBV7-6 and TRBJ2-3, with 9 bases that match TRBD2. CDR1 is SGHVS and CDR2 is FNYEAQ in the germline V gene. Trimming removed 3 bases from V and 1 base from J; junction bases left unmatched: 14. This CDR3 is built from 19 residues. CDR3 nucleotide sequence: TGTGCCAGCAGCTTTGGGGCGGGGGGGCCTTTTCCCGGCACAGATACGCAGTATTTT. This gives the protein CASSFGAGGPFPGTDTQYF.

J is TRBJ1-6 and V is TRBV13; 8 nucleotides agree with TRBD1. CDR3 length equals 16 residues. Germline CDR1 and CDR2: PRHDT and FYEKMQ (reference sequence). V lost 4 bases to trimming and J lost 5 bases; unmatched junction nucleotides: 7. The CDR3 is CASSSSWDRNNSPLHF. CDR3 in DNA: TGTGCCAGCAGCTCCTCCTGGGACAGGAATAATTCACCCCTCCACTTT. Combining the CDR3 with reference TRBV13 and TRBJ1-6 gives the whole variable domain AAGVIQSPRHLIKEKRETATLKCYPIPRHDTVYWYQQGPGQDPQFLISFYEKMQSDKGSIPDRFSAQQFSDYHSELNMSSLELGDSALYFCASSSSWDRNNSPLHFGNGTRLTVT.

This clonotype was recorded many times. The chain employs TRBV7-9 and TRBJ2-1, with 9 bases fitting TRBD2. V lost 3 bases to trimming and J lost 3 bases; unmatched junction nucleotides: 9. This CDR3 is 17 amino acids long. The germline V gene has CDR1 SEHNR and CDR2 FQNEAQ (reference sequence). The CDR3 is CASSLRLSGGLYNEQFF. The DNA for the CDR3 is TGTGCCAGCAGCTTGAGACTTAGCGGGGGCCTCTACAATGAGCAGTTCTTC.

V and J are TRBV6-6 and TRBJ2-1, with D possibly being TRBD2 (6 bases). CDR3 length: 13 residues. V lost 2 bases and J lost 7, with 9 bases in between. CDR1 is MNHNY and CDR2 is SVGAGI in the germline V gene (reference sequence). CDR3 DNA sequence: TGTGCCAGCAGTTACACTAGCAGGAATGAGCAGTTCTTC. Translating it yields CASSYTSRNEQFF.

This clonotype has a count of ten or more. V usage is TRBV27 and J usage is TRBJ2-5, with no clear D. CDR3 length: 13 residues. Germline V gene data show CDR1 as MNHEY and CDR2 as SMNVEV (reference sequence). V lost 3 bases to trimming and J lost 1 base, with 6 bases between them. For the CDR3, the DNA is TGTGCCAGCAGTTTTGCCATCCAAGAGACCCAGTACTTC. Its translation: CASSFAIQETQYF.

V gene TRBV27 combines with J gene TRBJ2-3; D perhaps matches TRBD2 (7 bases). Germline V lookup: CDR1 MNHEY, CDR2 SMNVEV (reference sequence). V was trimmed by 9 bases and J by 4 bases, leaving 17 bases between them. CDR3 size: 14 residues. CDR3 DNA: TGTGCCAGTCAGGAGGGGGGGTCATCAGATACGCAGTATTTT. Its translation is CASQEGGSSDTQYF.

The gene calls are TRBV6-5 and TRBJ2-2; 9 nucleotides agree with TRBD1. The CDR3 loop spans 19 amino acids. The V gene end was trimmed by 5 bases and the J gene end by 5 bases; junction bases not matched to a gene: 18. Germline V gives CDR1 MNHEY, CDR2 SVGAGI. This chain's CDR3 is CASSPSGQGSSWVTGELFF. The CDR3 bases are TGTGCCAGCAGTCCCTCCGGACAGGGGAGCTCATGGGTTACCGGGGAGCTGTTTTTT.

In this sample, this clonotype turned up many times. The gene calls are TRBV7-2 and TRBJ2-3, with D unclear. The CDR3 consists of 14 residues. Trimming removed 2 bases at V and 4 bases at J, with 10 bases between. Germline lookup yields CDR1 SGHTA and CDR2 FQGNSA. For the CDR3, the DNA is TGTGCCAGCAGCTTAAATGAACAATCAGATACGCAGTATTTT. Its translation: CASSLNEQSDTQYF.

The rearrangement uses TRBV11-2 and TRBJ2-5, with D perhaps TRBD1 (5 bases). This CDR3 region has 15 residues. V was cut by 4 bases and J by 2 bases, with 14 bases left in between. Germline loops: CDR1 SGHAT, CDR2 FQNNGV. CDR3 sequence (DNA): TGTGCCAGCAGCTACTCCCCAGGGAATCAAGAGACCCAGTACTTC. Encoded protein: CASSYSPGNQETQYF.

The chain has TRBV10-3 and TRBJ1-2, with D possibly being TRBD1 (5 bases). V was cut by 10 bases and J by 6 bases, with 15 bases left in between. Germline V lookup: CDR1 ENHRY, CDR2 SYGVKD. The CDR3 loop spans 12 amino acids. The CDR3 DNA reads as TGTGCCACAGATGGGGGGGGTCATGGCTACACCTTC. Protein sequence: CATDGGGHGYTF.

This clonotype has more than one count but fewer than ten. CDR3 in DNA: TGTGCCAGCAGCTACCCCGGGCTAGCGGGGGATTGGGAGCAGTTCTTC. It yields the protein CASSYPGLAGDWEQFF. This chain connects TRBV7-9 to TRBJ2-1, with TRBD2 identical over 10 bases. The CDR3 runs 16 residues. Trimming removed 4 bases from V and 10 bases from J; junction bases left unmatched: 13. The germline CDR1 and CDR2 sequences are SEHNR and FQNEAQ (reference sequence).

This clonotype was observed at least ten times. The chain couples TRBV6-1 to TRBJ1-1, with unresolved D. The germline V gene encodes CDR1 MNHNS and CDR2 SASEGT. Trimming stripped 0 bases from V and 1 base from J, with 15 bases between. The CDR3 runs to 17 residues. This CDR3 reads CASSEAMDPLGNTEAFF. As DNA, the CDR3 is TGTGCCAGCAGTGAAGCAATGGACCCGTTGGGGAACACTGAAGCTTTCTTT.

The rearrangement links TRBV27 to TRBJ1-1; D ambiguous. V was pared by 4 bases and J by 5 bases, with 14 bases between. In germline, CDR1 is MNHEY, CDR2 SMNVEV (reference sequence). The CDR3 totals 14 residues. The CDR3 region has the DNA TGTGCCAGCAGTTCCGTCTCCGGGCGAACTGAAGCTTTCTTT. Translated: CASSSVSGRTEAFF.

V gene TRBV15 combines with J gene TRBJ2-5; D may be TRBD1 (6 bases). The germline V gene encodes CDR1 LNHNV and CDR2 YYDKDF (reference sequence). CDR3 size: 17 residues. Trimming took off 0 bases at V and 5 bases at J, with 19 bases between the two ends. The CDR3 region has the DNA TGTGCCACCAGCAGAGAGATATATGCCAGGGGCCGGGAGACCCAGTACTTC. This codes for CATSREIYARGRETQYF.

This clonotype appeared a few times. CDR3: CASLTGKTGELFF. In DNA form, the CDR3 reads TGTGCCTCCCTAACCGGGAAAACCGGGGAGCTGTTTTTT. This chain joins TRBV27 and TRBJ2-2; D perhaps matches TRBD2 (5 bases). The germline gives CDR1 MNHEY, CDR2 SMNVEV (reference sequence). The germline V and J ends were trimmed by 11 bases and 5 bases, with 15 bases remaining between them. CDR3 size: 13 residues.

The rearrangement uses TRBV6-5 and TRBJ1-4; 7 bases are a match to TRBD1. CDR3 length equals 17 residues. Looked up from germline, CDR1 is MNHEY and CDR2 is SVGAGI. V shed 2 bases and J 8 bases; nucleotides not matched to a gene: 14. CDR3 DNA: TGTGCCAGCAGTTACGGGGGACAGTCACTCGGAGAAGAAAAACTGTTTTTT. Translated, it gives CASSYGGQSLGEEKLFF.

This clonotype was detected a few times. The rearrangement links TRBV12-3 or TRBV12-4 to TRBJ1-1, with no clear D. The CDR3 loop spans 15 amino acids. The V gene lost 1 base and the J gene lost 7 bases, with 16 bases spanning the gap. The CDR3: CASSLVYIGSGEAFF. The CDR3 nucleotides read TGTGCCAGCAGTTTAGTATATATTGGGTCGGGTGAAGCTTTCTTT.

This clonotype showed up just a few times. The J gene is TRBJ1-5, the V gene TRBV5-5; D remains ambiguous. Germline CDR1 and CDR2: SGHKS and YYEKEE (reference sequence). There are 12 residues in the CDR3. The V end was cut by 4 bases, the J end by 9 bases, with 11 bases between. CDR3 in amino acids: CASSPDYRPQHF. In DNA, the CDR3 is TGTGCCAGCAGCCCGGACTATCGGCCCCAGCATTTT.

CDR3 sequence: CATSDPSGGAKDTQYF. The CDR3 nucleotides are TGTGCCACCAGTGATCCTAGCGGGGGGGCCAAAGATACGCAGTATTTT. The gene calls are TRBV24-1 and TRBJ2-3; 12 bases line up with TRBD2. The CDR3 consists of 16 residues. Per the germline V gene, CDR1 is KGHDR and CDR2 is SFDVKD. The ends lost 3 bases at V and 5 bases at J; junction bases unmatched: 5.

The chain links TRBV11-2 to TRBJ2-3; 10 bases match TRBD1. The CDR3 spans 16 residues. V shed 5 bases and J 4 bases; nucleotides not matched to a gene: 9. Germline assignment: CDR1 SGHAT and CDR2 FQNNGV. This CDR3 is CASSTRDRGSADTQYF. CDR3 in DNA: TGTGCCAGCAGCACCCGGGACAGGGGCTCTGCAGATACGCAGTATTTT.

Only one count was recorded for this clonotype. This chain joins TRBV6-2 or TRBV6-3 and TRBJ2-7; a possible D gene is TRBD2 (6 bases). CDR3 length: 14 amino acids. The germline CDR1 and CDR2 sequences are MNHEY and SVGEGT. The V end lost 5 bases, the J end lost 6 bases, and 17 bases lay between the germline ends. In nucleotides, the CDR3 is TGTGCCAGCAGTACTCGGAGGGACGGAGGCGAGCAGTACGTC. Translated, it gives CASSTRRDGGEQYV.

This clonotype was seen at least ten times. The chain joins TRBV7-9 to TRBJ2-3; 11 bases are shared with TRBD2. Germline assignment: CDR1 SEHNR and CDR2 FQNEAQ (reference sequence). The CDR3 consists of 14 residues. V was clipped by 6 bases and J by 11 bases; unmatched bases: 10. DNA for the CDR3: TGTGCCAGCAGGACCACTAGCGGGGGCACTGGGCAGTATTTT. As protein: CASRTTSGGTGQYF.

As to this clonotype: This may stem from a read error, because a much larger clone lies one nucleotide away. The chain is built from TRBV6-2 or TRBV6-3 and TRBJ2-1, with 10 bases fitting TRBD1. Germline CDR1 is MNHEY and CDR2 is SVGEGT. V lost 5 bases, J lost 10 bases, and 11 bases stayed unmatched. The CDR3 sequence is 15 residues long. CDR3 sequence reads: CASSQPRQGAAEQFF. CDR3 nucleotides: TGTGCCAGCAGTCAACCGCGACAGGGGGCGGCGGAGCAGTTCTTC.

This clonotype was recorded many times. V gene TRBV6-9 combines with J gene TRBJ1-5; D is unclear. The CDR3 loop spans 16 amino acids. V was clipped by 8 bases and J by 0 bases, with 17 bases between them. CDR1 MNHGY and CDR2 SVAAGI come from the germline V gene. CDR3: CASLNRAGDSNQPQHF. The CDR3 DNA follows: TGTGCCAGCCTAAACCGGGCAGGCGATAGCAATCAGCCCCAGCATTTT.

The chain recombines TRBV12-3 or TRBV12-4 with TRBJ2-1; the D gene is possibly TRBD2 (6 bases). The CDR3 has 16 residues. V lost 5 bases and J lost 2, with 16 bases in between. The CDR3 here is CASSGGKGFAYNEQFF. The CDR3 DNA is TGTGCCAGCAGTGGGGGGAAGGGGTTCGCCTACAATGAGCAGTTCTTC.

This clonotype was seen a few times. The V gene is TRBV15, the J gene TRBJ2-2, with D possibly called TRBD1 or TRBD2 (5 bases each). V was trimmed by 7 bases and J by 1 base, leaving 7 bases between them. This CDR3 spans 13 amino acids. Germline CDR1 is LNHNV and CDR2 is YYDKDF (reference sequence). Here the CDR3 reads CATTGGNTGELFF. For the CDR3, the DNA is TGTGCCACCACTGGGGGGAACACCGGGGAGCTGTTTTTT.

Only a few counts were recorded for this clonotype. The chain uses TRBV12-3 or TRBV12-4 and TRBJ2-2, with 7 positions matching TRBD1. The CDR3 length is 16 residues. V trimming: 5 bases; J trimming: 3 bases; junction bases outside the gene matches: 9. CDR3 nucleotides: TGTGCCAGCAGTGCAGGGACAGAGAAGGACACCGGGGAGCTGTTTTTT. Translated: CASSAGTEKDTGELFF.